Below, one TCR beta chain is given with its context. What was amplified from RNA transcripts were TCR beta CDR3 regions. RT-PCR in the first round (using the HTBI primer set) targeted the TCR CDR3. TCRdb redid the calling of the multiplex PCR reads with MiXCR, one entry per CDR3 protein. The data hold about 380,000 distinct CDR3 sequences, with around 15% observed a single time. Trimming took 6 bases from V and 4 from J, leaving 13 bases between them. This CDR3 contains 15 residues. This specimen belongs to a study of T cells in Graves' hyperthyroidism and ophthalmopathy. The V gene is TRBV12-3 or TRBV12-4, the J gene TRBJ1-6; D not certain. Sequenced: blood. The sequence was collected from a woman in her 30s with Graves' ophthalmopathy. The CDR3 here is CASRTTAGYNSPLHF. The CDR3 bases are TGTGCCAGCAGAACCACAGCGGGGTATAATTCACCCCTCCACTTT.